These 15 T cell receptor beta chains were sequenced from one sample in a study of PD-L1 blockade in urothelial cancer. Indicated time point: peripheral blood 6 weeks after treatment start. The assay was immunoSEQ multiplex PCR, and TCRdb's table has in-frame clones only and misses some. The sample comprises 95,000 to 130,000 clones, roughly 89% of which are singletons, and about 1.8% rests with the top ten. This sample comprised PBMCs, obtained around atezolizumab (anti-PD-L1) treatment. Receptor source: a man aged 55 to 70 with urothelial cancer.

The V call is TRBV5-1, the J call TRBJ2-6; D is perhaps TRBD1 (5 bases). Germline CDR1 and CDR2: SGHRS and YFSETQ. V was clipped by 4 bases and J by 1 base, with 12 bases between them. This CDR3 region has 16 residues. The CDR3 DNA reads TGCGCCAGCAGCGTGACAGATTTTTCTGGGGCCAACGTCCTGACTTTC. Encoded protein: CASSVTDFSGANVLTF.

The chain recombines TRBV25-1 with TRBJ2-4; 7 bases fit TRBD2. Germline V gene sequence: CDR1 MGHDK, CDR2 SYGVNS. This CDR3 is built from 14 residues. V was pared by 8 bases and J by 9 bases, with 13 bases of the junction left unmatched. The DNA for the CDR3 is TGTGCCAGCTCCCCCGCCGGGGGGTTGGGCATTCAGTACTTC. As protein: CASSPAGGLGIQYF.

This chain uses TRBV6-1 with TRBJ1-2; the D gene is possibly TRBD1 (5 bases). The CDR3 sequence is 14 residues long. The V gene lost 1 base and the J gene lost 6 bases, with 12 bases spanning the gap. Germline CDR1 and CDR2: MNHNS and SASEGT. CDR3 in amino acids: CASSEVYGGDGYTF. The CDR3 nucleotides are TGTGCCAGCAGTGAAGTCTACGGGGGGGATGGCTACACCTTC.

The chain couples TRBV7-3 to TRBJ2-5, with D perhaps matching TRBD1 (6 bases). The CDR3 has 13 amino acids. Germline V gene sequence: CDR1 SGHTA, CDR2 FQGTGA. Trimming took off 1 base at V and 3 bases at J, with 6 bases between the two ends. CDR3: CASSLKGEETQYF. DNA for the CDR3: TGTGCCAGCAGCTTAAAGGGGGAAGAGACCCAGTACTTC.

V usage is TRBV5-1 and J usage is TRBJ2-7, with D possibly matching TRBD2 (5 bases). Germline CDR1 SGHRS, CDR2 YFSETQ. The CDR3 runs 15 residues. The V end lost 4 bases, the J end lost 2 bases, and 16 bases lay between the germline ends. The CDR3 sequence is CASSPLRGGPYEQYF. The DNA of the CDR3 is TGCGCCAGCAGCCCCCTCCGGGGTGGCCCCTACGAGCAGTACTTC. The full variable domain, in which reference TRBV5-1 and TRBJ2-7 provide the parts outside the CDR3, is KAGVTQTPRYLIKTRGQQVTLSCSPISGHRSVSWYQQTPGQGLQFLFEYFSETQRNKGNFPGRFSGRQFSNSRSEMNVSTLELGDSALYLCASSPLRGGPYEQYFGPGTRLTVT.

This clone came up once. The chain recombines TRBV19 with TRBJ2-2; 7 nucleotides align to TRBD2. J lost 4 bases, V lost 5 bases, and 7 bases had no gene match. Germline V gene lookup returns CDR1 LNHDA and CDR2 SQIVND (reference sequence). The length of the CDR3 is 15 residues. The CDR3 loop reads CASSVQRDFTGELFF. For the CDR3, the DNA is TGTGCCAGTAGTGTACAGCGGGATTTCACCGGGGAGCTGTTTTTT.

This CDR3 reads CASSSPTRGAHSPLHF. CDR3 DNA sequence: TGTGCCAGCAGCTCGCCGACTAGGGGCGCACATTCACCCCTCCACTTT. This chain uses TRBV11-3 with TRBJ1-6; possible D gene TRBD1, 5 bases. The germline CDR1 and CDR2 sequences are SGHNT and YENEEA. The CDR3 totals 16 residues. The V end lost 4 bases, the J end lost 8 bases, and 18 bases lay between the germline ends. The whole variable domain, remainder taken from reference TRBV11-3 and TRBJ1-6, is EAGVVQSPRYKIIEKKQPVAFWCNPISGHNTLYWYLQNLGQGPELLIRYENEEAVDDSQLPKDRFSAERLKGVDSTLKIQPAELGDSAVYLCASSSPTRGAHSPLHFGNGTRLTVT.

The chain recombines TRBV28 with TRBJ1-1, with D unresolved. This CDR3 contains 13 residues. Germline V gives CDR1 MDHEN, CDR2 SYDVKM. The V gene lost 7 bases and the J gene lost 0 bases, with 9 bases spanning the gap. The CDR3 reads CASISVLNTEAFF. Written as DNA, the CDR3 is TGTGCCAGCATCAGCGTTTTGAACACTGAAGCTTTCTTT.

CDR3 sequence: CASSQTVNTEAFF. The CDR3 bases are TGTGCCAGCAGTCAGACAGTGAACACTGAAGCTTTCTTT. V and J are TRBV7-2 and TRBJ1-1, with D perhaps matching TRBD1 (5 bases). Germline values: CDR1 SGHTA, CDR2 FQGNSA. The CDR3 loop spans 13 amino acids. V lost 6 bases and J lost 0, with 8 bases in between.

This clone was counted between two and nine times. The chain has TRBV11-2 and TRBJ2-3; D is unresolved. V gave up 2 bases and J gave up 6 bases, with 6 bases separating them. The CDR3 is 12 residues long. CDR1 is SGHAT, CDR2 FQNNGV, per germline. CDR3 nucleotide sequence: TGTGCCAGCAGCTTAATAGCCGATACGCAGTATTTT. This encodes CASSLIADTQYF.

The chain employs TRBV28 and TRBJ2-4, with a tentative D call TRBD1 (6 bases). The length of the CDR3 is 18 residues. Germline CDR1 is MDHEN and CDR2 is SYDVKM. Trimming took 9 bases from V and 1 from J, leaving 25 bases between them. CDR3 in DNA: TGTGCCAGTAGCAACCTACGGGACACCCGGCCGGCCAAAAACATTCAGTACTTC. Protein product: CASSNLRDTRPAKNIQYF.

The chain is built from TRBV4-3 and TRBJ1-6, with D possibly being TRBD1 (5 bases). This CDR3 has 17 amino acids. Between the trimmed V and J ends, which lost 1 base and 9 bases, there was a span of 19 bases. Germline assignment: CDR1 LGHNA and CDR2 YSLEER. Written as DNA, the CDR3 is TGCGCCAGCAGCCAAGTCTCGGCGGGACGGGTGAGTTCACCCCTCCACTTT. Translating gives CASSQVSAGRVSSPLHF.

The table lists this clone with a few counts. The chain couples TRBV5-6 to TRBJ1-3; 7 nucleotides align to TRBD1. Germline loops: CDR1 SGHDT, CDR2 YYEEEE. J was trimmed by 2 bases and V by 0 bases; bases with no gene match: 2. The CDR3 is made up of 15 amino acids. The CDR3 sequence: CASSLGTGAGNTIYF. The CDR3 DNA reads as TGTGCCAGCAGCTTGGGAACAGGGGCTGGAAACACCATATATTTT.

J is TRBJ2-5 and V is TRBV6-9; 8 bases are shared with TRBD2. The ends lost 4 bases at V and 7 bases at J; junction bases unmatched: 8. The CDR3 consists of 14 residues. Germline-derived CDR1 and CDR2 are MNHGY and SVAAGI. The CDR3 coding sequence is TGTGCCAGCAGTTTAGCGGGGCCCCGCGGGACCCAGTACTTC. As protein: CASSLAGPRGTQYF.

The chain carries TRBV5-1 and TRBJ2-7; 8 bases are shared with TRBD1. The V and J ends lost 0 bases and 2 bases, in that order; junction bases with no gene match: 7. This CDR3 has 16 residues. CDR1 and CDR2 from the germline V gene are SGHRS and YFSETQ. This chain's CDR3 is CASSLEGDRTTYEQYF. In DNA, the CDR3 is TGCGCCAGCAGCTTGGAAGGGGACAGGACAACCTACGAGCAGTACTTC. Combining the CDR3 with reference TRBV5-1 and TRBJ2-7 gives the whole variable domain KAGVTQTPRYLIKTRGQQVTLSCSPISGHRSVSWYQQTPGQGLQFLFEYFSETQRNKGNFPGRFSGRQFSNSRSEMNVSTLELGDSALYLCASSLEGDRTTYEQYFGPGTRLTVT.